The T cell receptor (beta chain) under discussion was sequenced for a study of blood T cells in healthy people across ages. Overall study findings and caveats: Per million T cells, the diversity of TCR beta decreased roughly linearly as age advanced. A greater number of naive CD4+ cells and higher diversity distinguished long-lived donors from aged donors. Changes in expanded clonotypes were possibly confounded, as the CMV status of donors was unknown.

The use of a sample-barcoded 5' primer and a J-beta primer mix characterized a second PCR of roughly 7 to 12 cycles. From the 5' RACE reads, TCRdb called clonotypes with MiXCR, one entry per CDR3 protein. This sample carries some 320,000 distinct CDR3 sequences, roughly 26% of them seen once, and the ten largest clones take 25% to 35%. J gave up 15 bases and V 1 base, and 5 bases lay outside the gene matches. Germline CDR1 reads DFQATT; CDR2 reads SNEGSKA (reference sequence). This CDR3 spans 11 amino acids. Notes on this clonotype: Its antigen is not known.

Donor samples were obtained from healthy Caucasian individuals from Russia, aged about 6 to 95. The receptor was isolated from a woman aged 70-85 years in good health. The sample was blood. The rearrangement joins TRBV20-1 to TRBJ2-1, with TRBD2 identical over 8 bases. Here the CDR3 reads CSARGQREMFF. The CDR3 nucleotides are TGCAGTGCTAGAGGCCAGCGGGAGATGTTCTTC.